Listed here are 11 T cell receptor beta chains from one sample, sequenced in a study of shared clonotypes between healthy human individuals. Profiling relied on immunoSEQ multiplex PCR, and the TCRdb table lists in-frame clones only, not all of them. This sample yields about 2.3 million clones, of which 85% to 95% are seen a single time; roughly 0.34% belongs to the top ten. The material sequenced was naive CD4+ T cells from PBMCs. This sample's subset: CD45RA+ positively selected. The receptors were sampled from a man younger than 35 in good health. Some clones in this sample may be carry-over from other donors' samples.

The rearrangement uses TRBV6-5 and TRBJ2-7, with 9 bases matching TRBD2. V lost 6 bases and J lost 0; bases outside the gene matches: 3. Germline loops: CDR1 MNHEY, CDR2 SVGAGI. The CDR3 spans 14 residues. The CDR3 loop reads CASRTSGSSYEQYF. DNA of the CDR3: TGTGCCAGCAGGACTAGCGGCAGCTCCTACGAGCAGTACTTC.

The genes are TRBV5-4 and TRBJ2-7; tentatively, D is TRBD2 (6 bases). This CDR3 is built from 15 residues. Germline CDR1 reads SGHNT; CDR2 reads YYREEE (reference sequence). V lost 0 bases and J lost 2, with 12 bases in between. The CDR3 DNA is TGTGCCAGCAGCTTGGGGGGACTCAAAGCCTACGAGCAGTACTTC. Translated: CASSLGGLKAYEQYF.

The chain recombines TRBV7-2 with TRBJ2-7; D call uncertain. The CDR3 is 16 residues long. Germline V gives CDR1 SGHTA, CDR2 FQGNSA. Between the trimmed V and J ends, which lost 2 bases and 2 bases, there was a span of 16 bases. This chain's CDR3 is CASSLSLKDGTYEQYF. The CDR3, as DNA: TGTGCCAGCAGCTTATCTTTAAAGGACGGTACCTACGAGCAGTACTTC.

The V call is TRBV5-1, the J call TRBJ2-5; 11 bases map to TRBD2. V was clipped by 5 bases and J by 4 bases; unmatched bases: 7. The CDR3 loop spans 15 amino acids. The germline V gene has CDR1 SGHRS and CDR2 YFSETQ. CDR3 nucleotides: TGCGCCAGCAGTGGACTAGCGGGCGGGCTAGAGACCCAGTACTTC. Amino acids: CASSGLAGGLETQYF.

The rearrangement uses TRBV4-2 and TRBJ1-5; D gene unclear. Germline-derived CDR1 and CDR2 are LGHNA and YNFKEQ. V lost 4 bases and J 1 base, leaving 11 bases between the germline ends. The length of the CDR3 is 15 residues. As DNA, the CDR3 is TGTGCCAGCAGCCTGAATCCTTCGAGCAATCAGCCCCAGCATTTT. This encodes CASSLNPSSNQPQHF.

J is TRBJ2-1 and V is TRBV9; 7 nucleotides line up with TRBD2. Germline trimming cut 4 bases from V and 3 bases from J; bases unmatched to any gene: 7. Germline assignment: CDR1 SGDLS and CDR2 YYNGEE. The CDR3 is made up of 15 amino acids. The CDR3 nucleotides read TGTGCCAGCAGCCATGGGGGGGACGGCTACAATGAGCAGTTCTTC. This codes for CASSHGGDGYNEQFF.

The CDR3 here is CASSQDPTRETQYF. The CDR3 nucleotides are TGTGCCAGCAGCCAAGACCCTACAAGAGAGACCCAGTACTTC. The V call is TRBV4-2, the J call TRBJ2-5; D not resolved. Germline V gives CDR1 LGHNA, CDR2 YNFKEQ. V dropped 0 bases and J dropped 4 bases, with 9 bases sitting between them. The CDR3 runs 14 residues.

The chain carries TRBV19 and TRBJ2-2; perhaps TRBD2 as D (5 bases). V was pared by 2 bases and J by 4 bases, with 14 bases between. CDR3 length: 16 residues. Germline V gives CDR1 LNHDA, CDR2 SQIVND (reference sequence). This chain's CDR3 is CASSIIYGEGTGELFF. CDR3 DNA: TGTGCCAGTAGTATAATTTACGGGGAAGGCACCGGGGAGCTGTTTTTT.

This clone is a singleton in its sample. The chain links TRBV7-9 to TRBJ1-2; D is unclear. The CDR3 loop spans 15 amino acids. Germline V gives CDR1 SEHNR, CDR2 FQNEAQ (reference sequence). V was cut by 1 base and J by 6 bases, with 15 bases left in between. The CDR3 nucleotides are TGTGCCAGCAGCTTAGGTGTGCAGGTCTGGGATGGCTACACCTTC. Protein product: CASSLGVQVWDGYTF.

This clone was observed once. The chain uses TRBV2 and TRBJ2-7, with D perhaps TRBD2 (6 bases). CDR3 length: 15 residues. Germline V gene data show CDR1 as SNHLY and CDR2 as FYNNEI. Trimming removed 6 bases at V and 3 bases at J, with 18 bases between. CDR3 amino acids: CASSGPGLLFYEQYF. The CDR3, as DNA: TGTGCCAGCAGCGGGCCGGGACTCCTTTTCTACGAGCAGTACTTC.

The V gene is TRBV28, the J gene TRBJ2-3; 9 nucleotides agree with TRBD2. Germline CDR1 and CDR2: MDHEN and SYDVKM. V dropped 5 bases and J dropped 6; count of bases not matched to a gene: 15. The CDR3 totals 17 residues. This CDR3 is CASSLPVGGRARDTQYF. In nucleotides, the CDR3 is TGTGCCAGCAGTCTACCAGTCGGCGGGAGGGCCCGGGATACGCAGTATTTT.